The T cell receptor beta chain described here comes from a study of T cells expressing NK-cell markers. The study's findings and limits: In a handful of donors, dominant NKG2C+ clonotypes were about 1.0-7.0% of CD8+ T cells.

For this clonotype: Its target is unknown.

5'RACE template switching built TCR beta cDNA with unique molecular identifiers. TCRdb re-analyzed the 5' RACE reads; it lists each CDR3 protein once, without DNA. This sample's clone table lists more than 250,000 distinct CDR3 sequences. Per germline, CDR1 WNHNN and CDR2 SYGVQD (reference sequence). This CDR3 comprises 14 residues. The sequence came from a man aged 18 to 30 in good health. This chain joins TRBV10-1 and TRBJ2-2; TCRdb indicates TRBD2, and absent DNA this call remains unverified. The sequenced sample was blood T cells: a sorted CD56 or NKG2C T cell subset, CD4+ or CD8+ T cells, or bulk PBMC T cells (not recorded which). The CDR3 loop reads CASTGLLNTGELFF.